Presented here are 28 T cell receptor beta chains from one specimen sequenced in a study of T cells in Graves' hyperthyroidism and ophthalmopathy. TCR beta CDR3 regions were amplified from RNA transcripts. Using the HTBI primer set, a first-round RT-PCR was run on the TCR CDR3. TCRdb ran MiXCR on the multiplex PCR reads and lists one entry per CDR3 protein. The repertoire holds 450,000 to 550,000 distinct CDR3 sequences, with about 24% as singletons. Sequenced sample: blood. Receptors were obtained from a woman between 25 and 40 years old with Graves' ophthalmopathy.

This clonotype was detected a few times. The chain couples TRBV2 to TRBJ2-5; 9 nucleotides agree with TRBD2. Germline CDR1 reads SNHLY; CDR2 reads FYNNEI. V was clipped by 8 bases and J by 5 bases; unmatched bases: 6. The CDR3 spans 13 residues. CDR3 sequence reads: CASGGTSRETQYF. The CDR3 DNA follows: TGTGCCAGCGGCGGGACTAGCCGCGAGACCCAGTACTTC.

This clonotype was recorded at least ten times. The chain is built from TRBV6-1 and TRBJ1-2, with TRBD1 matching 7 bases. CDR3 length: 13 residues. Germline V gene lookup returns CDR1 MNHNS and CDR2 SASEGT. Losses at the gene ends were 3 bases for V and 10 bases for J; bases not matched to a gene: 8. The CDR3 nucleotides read TGTGCCAGCAGTGAGACAGGGAATGAGGCCTACACCTTC. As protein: CASSETGNEAYTF.

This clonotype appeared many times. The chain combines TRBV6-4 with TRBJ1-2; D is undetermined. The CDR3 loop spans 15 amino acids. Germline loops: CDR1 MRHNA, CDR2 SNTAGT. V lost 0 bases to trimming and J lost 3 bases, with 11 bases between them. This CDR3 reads CASSDSSRPYYGYTF. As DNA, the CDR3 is TGTGCCAGCAGTGACTCGAGTCGACCTTACTATGGCTACACCTTC.

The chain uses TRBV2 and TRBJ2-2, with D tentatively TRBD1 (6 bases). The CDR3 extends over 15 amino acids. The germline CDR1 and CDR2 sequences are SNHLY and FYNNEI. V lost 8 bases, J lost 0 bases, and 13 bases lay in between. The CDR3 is CASVRDTTNTGELFF. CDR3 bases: TGTGCCAGCGTTCGGGACACCACGAACACCGGGGAGCTGTTTTTT.

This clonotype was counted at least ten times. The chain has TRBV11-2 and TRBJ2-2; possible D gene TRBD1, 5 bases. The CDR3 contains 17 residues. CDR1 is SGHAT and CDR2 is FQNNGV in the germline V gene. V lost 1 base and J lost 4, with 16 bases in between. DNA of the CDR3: TGTGCCAGCAGCTTAGTCCTGCAGGGCTGGACCACCGGGGAGCTGTTTTTT. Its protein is CASSLVLQGWTTGELFF. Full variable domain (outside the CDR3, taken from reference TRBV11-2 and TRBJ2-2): EAGVAQSPRYKIIEKRQSVAFWCNPISGHATLYWYQQILGQGPKLLIQFQNNGVVDDSQLPKDRFSAERLKGVDSTLKIQPAKLEDSAVYLCASSLVLQGWTTGELFFGEGSRLTVL.

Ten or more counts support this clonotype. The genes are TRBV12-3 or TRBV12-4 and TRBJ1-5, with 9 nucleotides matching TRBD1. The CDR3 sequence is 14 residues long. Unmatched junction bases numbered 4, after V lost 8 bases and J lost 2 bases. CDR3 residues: CASCRQGGNQPQHF. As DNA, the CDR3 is TGTGCCAGCTGTAGACAGGGGGGCAATCAGCCCCAGCATTTT.

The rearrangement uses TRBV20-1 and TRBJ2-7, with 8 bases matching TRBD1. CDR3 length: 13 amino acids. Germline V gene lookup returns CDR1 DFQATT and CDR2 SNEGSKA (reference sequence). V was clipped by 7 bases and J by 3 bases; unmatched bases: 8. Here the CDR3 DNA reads TGCAGTGTTCAGGGAGGACAGGGCTACGAGCAGTACTTC. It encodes CSVQGGQGYEQYF.

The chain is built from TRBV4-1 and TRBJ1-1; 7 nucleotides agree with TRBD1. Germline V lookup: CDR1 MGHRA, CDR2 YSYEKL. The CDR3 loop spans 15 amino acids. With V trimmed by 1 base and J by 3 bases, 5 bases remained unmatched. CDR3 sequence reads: CASSQGQGLDTEAFF. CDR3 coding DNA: TGCGCCAGCAGCCAAGGACAGGGATTAGACACTGAAGCTTTCTTT.

The CDR3 sequence is CASWDRRSYEQYF. DNA of the CDR3: TGTGCCAGCTGGGACCGGCGGTCCTACGAGCAGTACTTC. The rearrangement links TRBV28 to TRBJ2-7; D possibly matches TRBD1 or TRBD2 (5 bases each). The germline gives CDR1 MDHEN, CDR2 SYDVKM. Deletions cut 8 bases from V and 1 base from J, with 12 bases between. This CDR3 has 13 residues.

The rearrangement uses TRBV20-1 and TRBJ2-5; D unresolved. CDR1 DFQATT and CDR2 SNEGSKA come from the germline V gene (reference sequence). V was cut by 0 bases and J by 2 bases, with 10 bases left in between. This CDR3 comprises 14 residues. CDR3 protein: CSARDRLVQETQYF. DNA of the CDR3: TGCAGTGCTAGAGATCGACTCGTACAAGAGACCCAGTACTTC.

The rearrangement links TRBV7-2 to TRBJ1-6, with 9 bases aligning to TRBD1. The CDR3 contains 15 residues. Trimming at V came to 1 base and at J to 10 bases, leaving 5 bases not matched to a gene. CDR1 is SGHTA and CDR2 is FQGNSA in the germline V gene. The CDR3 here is CASSLGDRVFSPLHF. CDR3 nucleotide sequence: TGTGCCAGCAGCTTAGGGGACAGGGTTTTCTCACCCCTCCACTTT.

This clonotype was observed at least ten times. CDR3: CASSSLDRGSNQPQHF. The CDR3 DNA reads as TGTGCCAGCAGTTCTTTAGACAGGGGAAGCAATCAGCCCCAGCATTTT. V usage is TRBV6-5 and J usage is TRBJ1-5; 8 nucleotides agree with TRBD1. Trimming took 4 bases from V and 1 from J; bases not matched to a gene: 6. CDR1 and CDR2 from the germline V gene are MNHEY and SVGAGI. The CDR3 loop spans 16 amino acids.

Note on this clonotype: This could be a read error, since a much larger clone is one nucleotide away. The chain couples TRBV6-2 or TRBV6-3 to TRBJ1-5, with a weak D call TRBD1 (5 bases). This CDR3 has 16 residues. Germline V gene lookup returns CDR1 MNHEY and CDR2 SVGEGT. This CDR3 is CASIYSRGGRNQPQHF. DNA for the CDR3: TGTGCCAGCATTTACTCGCGGGGGGGACGCAATCAGCCCCAGCATTTT.

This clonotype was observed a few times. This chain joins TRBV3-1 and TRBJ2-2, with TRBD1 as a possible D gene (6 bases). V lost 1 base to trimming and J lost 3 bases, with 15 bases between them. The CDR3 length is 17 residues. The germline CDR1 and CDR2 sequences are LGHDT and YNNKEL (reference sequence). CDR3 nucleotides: TGTGCCAGCAGCCAAGGGGACAATAAGGTATACACCGGGGAGCTGTTTTTT. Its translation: CASSQGDNKVYTGELFF. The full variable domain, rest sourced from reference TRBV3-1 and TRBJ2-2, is DTAVSQTPKYLVTQMGNDKSIKCEQNLGHDTMYWYKQDSKKFLKIMFSYNNKELIINETVPNRFSPKSPDKAHLNLHINSLELGDSAVYFCASSQGDNKVYTGELFFGEGSRLTVL.

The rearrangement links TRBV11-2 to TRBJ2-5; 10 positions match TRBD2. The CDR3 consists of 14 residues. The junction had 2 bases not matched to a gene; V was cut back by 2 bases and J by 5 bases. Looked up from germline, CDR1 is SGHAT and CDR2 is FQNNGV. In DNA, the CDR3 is TGTGCCAGCAGCTTACAGCGGGGGGGGGAGACCCAGTACTTC. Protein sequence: CASSLQRGGETQYF.

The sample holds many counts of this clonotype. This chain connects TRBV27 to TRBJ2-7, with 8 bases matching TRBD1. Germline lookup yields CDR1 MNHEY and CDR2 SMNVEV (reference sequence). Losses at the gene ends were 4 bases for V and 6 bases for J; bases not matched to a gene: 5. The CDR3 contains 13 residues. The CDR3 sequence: CASSSQGALEQYF. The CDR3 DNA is TGTGCCAGCAGTTCCCAGGGGGCCCTCGAGCAGTACTTC.

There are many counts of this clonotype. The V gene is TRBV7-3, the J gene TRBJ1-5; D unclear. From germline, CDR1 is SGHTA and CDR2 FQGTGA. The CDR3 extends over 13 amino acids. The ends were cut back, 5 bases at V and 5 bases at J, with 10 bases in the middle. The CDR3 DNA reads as TGTGCCAGCAGCCTTACGAAAGATCAGCCCCAGCATTTT. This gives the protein CASSLTKDQPQHF.

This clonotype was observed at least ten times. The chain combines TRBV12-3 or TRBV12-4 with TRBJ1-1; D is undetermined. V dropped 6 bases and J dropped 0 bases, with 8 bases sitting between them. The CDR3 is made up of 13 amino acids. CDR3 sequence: CASSSALNTEAFF. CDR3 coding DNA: TGTGCCAGCAGCTCGGCGCTGAACACTGAAGCTTTCTTT.

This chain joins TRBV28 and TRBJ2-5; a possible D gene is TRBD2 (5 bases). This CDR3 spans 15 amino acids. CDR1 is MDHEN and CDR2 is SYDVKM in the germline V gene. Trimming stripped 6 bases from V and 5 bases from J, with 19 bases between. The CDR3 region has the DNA TGTGCCAGCAGGTCTCCCCGAGGGCGTAGGGAGACCCAGTACTTC. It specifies CASRSPRGRRETQYF.

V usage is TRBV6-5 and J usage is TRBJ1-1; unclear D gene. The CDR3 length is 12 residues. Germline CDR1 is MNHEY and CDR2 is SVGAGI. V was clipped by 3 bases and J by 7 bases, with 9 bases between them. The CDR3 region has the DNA TGTGCCAGCAGTTATTTAGGGCGTGAAGCTTTCTTT. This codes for CASSYLGREAFF.

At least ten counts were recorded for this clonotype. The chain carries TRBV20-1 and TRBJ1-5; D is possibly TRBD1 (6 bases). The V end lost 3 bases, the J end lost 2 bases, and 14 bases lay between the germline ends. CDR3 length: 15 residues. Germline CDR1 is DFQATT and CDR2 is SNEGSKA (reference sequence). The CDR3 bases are TGCAGTGCTAGGGGAACAGGGTTAGGCAATCAGCCCCAGCATTTT. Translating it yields CSARGTGLGNQPQHF.

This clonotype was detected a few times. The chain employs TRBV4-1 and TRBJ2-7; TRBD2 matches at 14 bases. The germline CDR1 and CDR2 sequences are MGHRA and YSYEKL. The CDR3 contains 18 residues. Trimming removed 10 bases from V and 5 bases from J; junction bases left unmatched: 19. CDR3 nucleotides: TGCGCCACCGCGGCGGGGGGACTAGCGGGAGACTTGATTAACGAGCAGTACTTC. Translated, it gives CATAAGGLAGDLINEQYF.

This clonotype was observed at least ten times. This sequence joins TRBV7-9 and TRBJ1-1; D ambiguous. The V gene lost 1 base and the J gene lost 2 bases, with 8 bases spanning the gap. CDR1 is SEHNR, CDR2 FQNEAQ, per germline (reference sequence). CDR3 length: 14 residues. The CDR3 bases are TGTGCCAGCAGCTTAGACCTAGACAACACTGAAGCTTTCTTT. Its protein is CASSLDLDNTEAFF. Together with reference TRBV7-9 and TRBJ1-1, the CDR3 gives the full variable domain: DTGVSQNPRHKITKRGQNVTFRCDPISEHNRLYWYRQTLGQGPEFLTYFQNEAQLEKSRLLSDRFSAERPKGSFSTLEIQRTEQGDSAMYLCASSLDLDNTEAFFGQGTRLTVV.

DNA for the CDR3: TGTGCCAGCAGCTCCAGGGGTGGCAATGGCTACACCTTC. This sequence encodes CASSSRGGNGYTF. The V and J genes are TRBV11-2 and TRBJ1-2; a possible D gene is TRBD1 (6 bases). The CDR3 extends over 13 amino acids. Trimming took 4 bases from V and 6 from J, leaving 12 bases between them. From germline, CDR1 is SGHAT and CDR2 FQNNGV.

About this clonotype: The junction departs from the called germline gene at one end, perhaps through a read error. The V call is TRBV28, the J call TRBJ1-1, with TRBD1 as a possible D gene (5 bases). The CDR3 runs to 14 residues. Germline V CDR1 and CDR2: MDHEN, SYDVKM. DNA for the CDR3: TGTGCCAGCAGTGGTCATACGTGGGGGACTGAAGCTTGCTTT. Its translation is CASSGHTWGTEACF.

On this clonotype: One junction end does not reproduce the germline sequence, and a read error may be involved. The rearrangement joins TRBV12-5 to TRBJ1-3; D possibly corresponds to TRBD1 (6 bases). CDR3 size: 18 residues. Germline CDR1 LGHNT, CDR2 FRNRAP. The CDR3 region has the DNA TGTGCTAGTGGTCCTTTACTCAAACAGGGAGGCTCTGGAAACACCGTATATTTT. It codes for CASGPLLKQGGSGNTVYF.

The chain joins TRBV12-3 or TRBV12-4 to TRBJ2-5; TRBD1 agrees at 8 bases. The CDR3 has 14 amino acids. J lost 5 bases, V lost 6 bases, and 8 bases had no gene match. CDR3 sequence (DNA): TGTGCCAGCAGCGAGGACAGGGCGGAGGAGACCCAGTACTTC. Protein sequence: CASSEDRAEETQYF.

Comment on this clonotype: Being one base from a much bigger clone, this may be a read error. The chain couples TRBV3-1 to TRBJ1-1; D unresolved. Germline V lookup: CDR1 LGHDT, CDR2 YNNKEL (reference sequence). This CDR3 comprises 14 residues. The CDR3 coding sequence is TGTGCCAGCAGCCACGCGGGCTCGAACACTGAAGCTTCCTTT. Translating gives CASSHAGSNTEASF.